A selection of T cell receptor beta chains follows, all from one sample in a study of T cells expressing NK-cell markers. After re-calling the 5' RACE reads, TCRdb lists one entry per CDR3 protein, DNA absent. This sample lists a few hundred thousand distinct CDR3 sequences; its ten largest clones have about 0.39%. The source material was blood T cells: a sorted CD56 or NKG2C T cell subset, CD4+ or CD8+ T cells, or bulk PBMC T cells (not recorded which). Every receptor here comes from a man aged 18 to 30 in good health. The CDR3 runs from the conserved cysteine through the conserved F or W.

J: TRBJ2-7
V: TRBV6-1
CDR3: CASREDRGLSYEQYF

J: TRBJ2-7
V: TRBV12-3/TRBV12-4
CDR3: CASSFSGRSNEQYF

J: TRBJ2-2
V: TRBV12-3/TRBV12-4
CDR3: CASRQDRITGELFF

J: TRBJ2-1
V: TRBV7-9
CDR3: CASSLGASFGEQFF

J: TRBJ2-7
V: TRBV12-3/TRBV12-4
CDR3: CASSHSASSSYEQYF

J: TRBJ2-2
V: TRBV29-1
CDR3: CSVDIQATGELFF

J: TRBJ2-3
V: TRBV4-3
CDR3: CASSQDRGAGADTQYF

J: TRBJ2-3
V: TRBV29-1
CDR3: CSVDGTEVTDTQYF

J: TRBJ1-1
V: TRBV12-3/TRBV12-4
CDR3: CASSSSPGLNTEAFF

J: TRBJ2-3
V: TRBV12-3/TRBV12-4
CDR3: CASSFGRATDTQYF

J: TRBJ2-5
V: TRBV6-1
CDR3: CASSRGPSSGRETQYF

J: TRBJ2-5
V: TRBV29-1
CDR3: CSVEGQLQETQYF

J: TRBJ2-3
V: TRBV11-2
CDR3: CATTRDFTDTQYF

J: TRBJ2-1
V: TRBV18
CDR3: CASSRSTSGIYNEQFF

J: TRBJ2-7
V: TRBV12-3/TRBV12-4
CDR3: CASSLEGPYEQYF

J: TRBJ2-1
V: TRBV6-2/TRBV6-3
CDR3: CASSYSTPTSLAGVYNEQFF

J: TRBJ2-1
V: TRBV20-1
CDR3: CSAFGGGRIYNEQFF

J: TRBJ2-5
V: TRBV4-1
CDR3: CASSQDHSTETQYF

J: TRBJ2-1
V: TRBV6-1
CDR3: CASSPRGKPLYNEQFF

J: TRBJ2-7
V: TRBV27
CDR3: CASSSIRAARDYEQYF

J: TRBJ2-7
V: TRBV6-2/TRBV6-3
CDR3: CASSSPGLGRSYEQYF

J: TRBJ1-3
V: TRBV20-1
CDR3: CSARDGPRDTIYF

J: TRBJ2-5
V: TRBV6-5
CDR3: CASSRDPGLAGQETQYF

J: TRBJ2-5
V: TRBV20-1
CDR3: CSAVAGLLQETQYF

J: TRBJ2-7
V: TRBV10-2
CDR3: CASRRGAEQYEQYF

J: TRBJ2-3
V: TRBV12-5
CDR3: CASGLGALAEGADTQYF

J: TRBJ2-1
V: TRBV20-1
CDR3: CSARRSGTSRGEQFF

J: TRBJ1-3
V: TRBV7-9
CDR3: CASSLGTAGDTIYF

J: TRBJ2-3
V: TRBV10-3
CDR3: CAIRSLGGRFGADTQYF

J: TRBJ2-1
V: TRBV30
CDR3: CAWKGAGLAGNEQFF

J: TRBJ2-7
V: TRBV14
CDR3: CASSSGPEQYF

J: TRBJ1-5
V: TRBV12-3/TRBV12-4
CDR3: CASRLGQISNQPQHF